Each of the 4 T cell receptor beta chains below was sequenced from the same sample in a study of molecular identifiers for immune sequencing clone quantification. TCRdb recomputed calls from the PCR reads with MiXCR, one row per CDR3 protein. The sample carries a few hundred thousand distinct CDR3 sequences, about a fifth recorded once. The specimen sequenced was naive CD8+ T cells from blood, with Jurkat cell RNA spiked in. The subset denotes: FACS-sorted CD8+CD4-CCR7+CD45RA+ naive T cells. Receptors were obtained from a human donor in good health. Some libraries in this study had Jurkat cell RNA spiked in.

The rearrangement links TRBV6-2 or TRBV6-3 to TRBJ1-1, with a possible D match to TRBD1 (6 bases). V was cut by 6 bases and J by 7 bases, with 12 bases left in between. The CDR3 consists of 12 residues. Germline V gene lookup returns CDR1 MNHEY and CDR2 SVGEGT. CDR3 DNA sequence: TGTGCCAGCAGCTTAGGGGACATTGAAGCTTTCTTT. Its translation: CASSLGDIEAFF.

A remark on this clonotype: The junction shows a germline mismatch at one end, possibly a read error. The chain couples TRBV3-1 to TRBJ1-5, with D uncertain. Per germline, CDR1 LGHDT and CDR2 YNNKEL (reference sequence). The CDR3 contains 12 residues. Written as DNA, the CDR3 is TGTGCCAGCAGCCAAGCTAATCAGCCCCGGCATTTT. As protein: CASSQANQPRHF.

With regard to this clonotype: This may stem from a read error, because a much larger clone lies one nucleotide away. The CDR3 DNA is TGTGCCGGCAGCTTAGGAATGGGGGTGAGCGGGACGACCACCGGGGAGCTGTTTTTT. Its translation is CAGSLGMGVSGTTTGELFF. The rearrangement joins TRBV7-2 to TRBJ2-2; 7 nucleotides line up with TRBD2. Germline V lookup: CDR1 SGHTA, CDR2 FQGNSA. The CDR3 sequence is 19 residues long. Filled out from reference TRBV7-2 and TRBJ2-2, the complete variable domain reads GAGVSQSPSNKVTEKGKDVELRCDPISGHTALYWYRQSLGQGLEFLIYFQGNSAPDKSGLPSDRFSAERTGGSVSTLTIQRTQQEDSAVYLCAGSLGMGVSGTTTGELFFGEGSRLTVL.

The chain joins TRBV27 to TRBJ2-1; D uncertain. Germline CDR1 MNHEY, CDR2 SMNVEV (reference sequence). V dropped 3 bases and J dropped 3 bases, with 6 bases sitting between them. The CDR3 loop spans 13 amino acids. The CDR3 here is CASSFVDYNEQFF. The CDR3 bases are TGTGCCAGCAGTTTTGTGGACTACAATGAGCAGTTCTTC.